The sequence of this TCR beta chain was determined in a study of blood T cell repertoires in COVID-19. Study details: Nucleic acid was either cDNA or gDNA, and it came from T cells, B-cell-depleted T cells, or PBMCs.

Per the original data handling: Nucleated cell counts were estimated from reference gene primer amplification. The assay was immunoSEQ multiplex PCR, and TCRdb's table has in-frame clones only and misses some. Clone size and V and J calls were adopted from that table, with D and trimming inferred from the DNA. The data contain about 130,000 clones, about four fifths of them singletons. Trimming at V came to 5 bases and at J to 5 bases, leaving 11 bases not matched to a gene. CDR1 is MNHEY, CDR2 SVGEGT, per germline. The length of the CDR3 is 15 residues. This TCR derives from a human donor in a cohort sampled during active COVID-19. Material: peripheral blood. This chain joins TRBV6-2 or TRBV6-3 and TRBJ2-7; TRBD1 matches 8 bases. In nucleotides, the CDR3 is TGTGCCAGCAGTGTGCAGGGGGCTCTCGGCGACGAGCAGTACTTC. This sequence encodes CASSVQGALGDEQYF.